A single sample gave rise to the 28 T cell receptor beta chains below, sequenced in a study of technical replicates of blood from several donors. Measured with immunoSEQ multiplex PCR; TCRdb has only the in-frame clones, and not every one. The table has under 65,000 clones, 80% to 95% seen once; the top ten hold about 3.7%. Source material: PBMCs. These receptors were obtained from a human donor in good health. Some clones in this sample may be carry-over from other donors' samples.

The rearrangement links TRBV11-2 to TRBJ2-5; D is ambiguous. CDR1 SGHAT and CDR2 FQNNGV come from the germline V gene. CDR3 length equals 15 residues. Between the trimmed V and J ends, which lost 2 bases and 2 bases, there was a span of 12 bases. This CDR3 reads CASSLFHSGQETQYF. DNA of the CDR3: TGTGCCAGCAGCTTATTTCACAGTGGGCAAGAGACCCAGTACTTC.

The gene calls are TRBV6-1 and TRBJ1-2, with TRBD1 identical over 9 bases. Germline CDR1 is MNHNS and CDR2 is SASEGT. The CDR3 spans 15 residues. Losses at the gene ends were 1 base for V and 8 bases for J; bases not matched to a gene: 8. CDR3 sequence: CASSEDRGLLWGYTF. The CDR3 nucleotides are TGTGCCAGCAGTGAAGACAGGGGGCTTCTGTGGGGCTACACCTTC.

The table lists this clone with a count of one. V and J are TRBV7-2 and TRBJ2-2; 7 bases are shared with TRBD2. The germline V gene has CDR1 SGHTA and CDR2 FQGNSA. V shed 6 bases and J 0 bases; nucleotides not matched to a gene: 4. CDR3 length: 15 residues. As DNA, the CDR3 is TGTGCCAGCAGAACTAGCGAAGCGAACACCGGGGAGCTGTTTTTT. Translating gives CASRTSEANTGELFF. Filled out from reference TRBV7-2 and TRBJ2-2, the complete variable domain reads GAGVSQSPSNKVTEKGKDVELRCDPISGHTALYWYRQSLGQGLEFLIYFQGNSAPDKSGLPSDRFSAERTGGSVSTLTIQRTQQEDSAVYLCASRTSEANTGELFFGEGSRLTVL.

The CDR3 is CASRSWTSGTYEQYF. The CDR3 region has the DNA TGTGCCAGCAGATCGTGGACTAGCGGCACCTACGAGCAGTACTTC. This chain uses TRBV2 with TRBJ2-7; 10 bases fit TRBD2. The CDR3 contains 15 residues. From germline, CDR1 is SNHLY and CDR2 FYNNEI. Trimming took 6 bases from V and 2 from J; bases not matched to a gene: 7. Variable domain in full (rest from reference TRBV2 and TRBJ2-7): EPEVTQTPSHQVTQMGQEVILRCVPISNHLYFYWYRQILGQKVEFLVSFYNNEISEKSEIFDDQFSVERPDGSNFTLKIRSTKLEDSAMYFCASRSWTSGTYEQYFGPGTRLTVT.

This chain joins TRBV9 and TRBJ1-1; no clear D gene. The V end lost 0 bases, the J end lost 6 bases, and 12 bases lay between the germline ends. The CDR3 sequence is 14 residues long. CDR1 SGDLS and CDR2 YYNGEE come from the germline V gene. The CDR3 nucleotides read TGTGCCAGCAGCGTAGAGTCGATTTCGGCTGAAGCTTTCTTT. Protein: CASSVESISAEAFF. The entire variable domain, with the rest obtained from reference TRBV9 and TRBJ1-1, is as follows: DSGVTQTPKHLITATGQRVTLRCSPRSGDLSVYWYQQSLDQGLQFLIQYYNGEERAKGNILERFSAQQFPDLHSELNLSSLELGDSALYFCASSVESISAEAFFGQGTRLTVV.

The chain employs TRBV9 and TRBJ2-2; possibly TRBD2 for D (7 bases). Per germline, CDR1 SGDLS and CDR2 YYNGEE. The CDR3 spans 18 residues. V was pared by 3 bases and J by 7 bases, with 25 bases between. CDR3 residues: CASSGSVSRGGLGGELFF. CDR3 nucleotides: TGTGCCAGCAGCGGCTCCGTGTCAAGGGGGGGGCTAGGCGGGGAGCTGTTTTTT.

The J gene is TRBJ1-6, the V gene TRBV5-1, with a possible D match to TRBD1 (5 bases). The ends were cut back, 3 bases at V and 10 bases at J, with 14 bases in the middle. Germline V gene lookup returns CDR1 SGHRS and CDR2 YFSETQ. The CDR3 is made up of 14 amino acids. The CDR3 region is CASSWGDGASPLHF. The CDR3 coding sequence is TGCGCCAGCAGCTGGGGGGACGGCGCATCACCCCTCCACTTT.

V usage is TRBV19 and J usage is TRBJ2-5, with TRBD2 identical over 7 bases. J gave up 5 bases and V 0 bases, and 0 bases lay outside the gene matches. Germline V CDR1 and CDR2: LNHDA, SQIVND (reference sequence). CDR3 length: 13 amino acids. The CDR3 sequence: CASSIERGETQYF. As DNA, the CDR3 is TGTGCCAGTAGTATAGAGCGGGGGGAGACCCAGTACTTC.

V gene TRBV4-3 combines with J gene TRBJ1-1, with D tentatively TRBD1 (6 bases). Between the trimmed V and J ends, which lost 0 bases and 7 bases, there was a span of 18 bases. This CDR3 spans 16 amino acids. Germline values: CDR1 LGHNA, CDR2 YSLEER. In DNA, the CDR3 is TGCGCCAGCAGCCAAGATTGGGGGGGCGCGAGGGGTGAAGCTTTCTTT. Its translation: CASSQDWGGARGEAFF.

Here the CDR3 DNA reads TGTGCCAGCCGACCCGACAGCAATGAAAAACTGTTTTTT. Translating it yields CASRPDSNEKLFF. J is TRBJ1-4 and V is TRBV6-5; weak D call: TRBD1 (5 bases). The V end was cut by 8 bases, the J end by 5 bases, with 12 bases between. CDR3 length: 13 amino acids. Germline assignment: CDR1 MNHEY and CDR2 SVGAGI.

The DNA for the CDR3 is TGTGCCATCAGTGAGAACATAGCCGATACGCAGTATTTT. Amino acid sequence: CAISENIADTQYF. J is TRBJ2-3 and V is TRBV10-3; no clear D gene. Trimming removed 2 bases from V and 6 bases from J, with 9 bases in between. Germline V lookup: CDR1 ENHRY, CDR2 SYGVKD. The CDR3 length is 13 residues.

Only a few counts were recorded for this clone. V and J are TRBV7-9 and TRBJ2-7, with 8 bases fitting TRBD1. Germline values: CDR1 SEHNR, CDR2 FQNEAQ (reference sequence). Trimming cost V 4 bases and J 7 bases; bases outside gene matches: 9. This CDR3 is built from 14 residues. The DNA of the CDR3 is TGTGCCAGCAGCTCGGACAGGGTATCACGAGAGCAGTACTTC. Protein product: CASSSDRVSREQYF. Variable domain in full (rest from reference TRBV7-9 and TRBJ2-7): DTGVSQNPRHKITKRGQNVTFRCDPISEHNRLYWYRQTLGQGPEFLTYFQNEAQLEKSRLLSDRFSAERPKGSFSTLEIQRTEQGDSAMYLCASSSDRVSREQYFGPGTRLTVT.

The chain recombines TRBV5-1 with TRBJ2-2; possibly TRBD1 for D (5 bases). The CDR3 consists of 15 residues. The germline V and J ends were trimmed by 2 bases and 3 bases, with 11 bases remaining between them. Germline CDR1 SGHRS, CDR2 YFSETQ. The CDR3 nucleotides read TGCGCCAGCAGCTTCGGCCAGGGCGACACCGGGGAGCTGTTTTTT. Amino acids: CASSFGQGDTGELFF.

Concerning this clone: Other DNA sequences within the sample encode an identical CDR3. The V gene is TRBV30, the J gene TRBJ1-6, with D unclear. Germline V gene sequence: CDR1 GTSNPN, CDR2 SVGIG (reference sequence). V was pared by 0 bases and J by 0 bases, with 3 bases between. CDR3 length: 14 amino acids. Here the CDR3 reads CAWSVVSYNSPLHF. The CDR3 DNA reads as TGTGCCTGGAGTGTCGTCTCCTATAATTCACCCCTCCACTTT.

The chain carries TRBV21-1 and TRBJ1-5; the DNA was not used to check the table's D call, TRBD1. TRBV21-1 constitutes a pseudogene. The CDR3 has 18 residues. The CDR3, as DNA: TGTGCCATCCTAATAGACAGGGTTGAAGGAGGGGCGAAACAGCCCCAGCATTTT. This encodes CAILIDRVEGGAKQPQHF.

The chain couples TRBV5-5 to TRBJ1-1, with D unresolved. CDR1 is SGHKS and CDR2 is YYEKEE in the germline V gene (reference sequence). The CDR3 has 13 residues. Trimming pared 0 bases from V and 2 bases from J, leaving 5 bases between. The CDR3 protein is CASSLGSNTEAFF. The CDR3 coding sequence is TGTGCCAGCAGCTTGGGGAGCAACACTGAAGCTTTCTTT.

V is TRBV6-6 and J is TRBJ2-1; D is uncertain. Germline CDR1 MNHNY, CDR2 SVGAGI (reference sequence). V lost 6 bases and J 8 bases, leaving 11 bases between the germline ends. This CDR3 has 12 amino acids. The DNA of the CDR3 is TGTGCCAGCAGGCGACTGGTGGATGAGCAGTTCTTC. It is translated as CASRRLVDEQFF.

The rearrangement links TRBV7-9 to TRBJ2-5, with TRBD2 matching over 7 bases. This CDR3 has 15 residues. V trimming: 6 bases; J trimming: 2 bases; junction bases outside the gene matches: 9. CDR1 SEHNR and CDR2 FQNEAQ come from the germline V gene (reference sequence). CDR3: CASRRAGTTQETQYF. The DNA for the CDR3 is TGTGCCAGCAGACGAGCGGGGACTACACAAGAGACCCAGTACTTC. Drawing the rest from reference TRBV7-9 and TRBJ2-5, the complete variable domain is DTGVSQNPRHKITKRGQNVTFRCDPISEHNRLYWYRQTLGQGPEFLTYFQNEAQLEKSRLLSDRFSAERPKGSFSTLEIQRTEQGDSAMYLCASRRAGTTQETQYFGPGTRLLVL.

CDR3 sequence reads: CASSLSPVGSETQYF. CDR3 DNA sequence: TGTGCCAGCAGCCTGTCCCCTGTCGGGTCTGAGACCCAGTACTTC. The V and J genes are TRBV7-7 and TRBJ2-5; D gene unclear. The CDR3 is 15 amino acids. Per the germline V gene, CDR1 is SSHAT and CDR2 is FNYEAQ (reference sequence). V lost 5 bases to trimming and J lost 5 bases, with 18 bases between them. Full variable domain (rest looked up from reference TRBV7-7 and TRBJ2-5): GAGVSQSPRYKVTKRGQDVTLRCDPISSHATLYWYQQALGQGPEFLTYFNYEAQPDKSGLPSDRFSAERPEGSISTLTIQRTEQRDSAMYRCASSLSPVGSETQYFGPGTRLLVL.

A remark on this clone: An end of the junction differs from the germline gene, which may be a read error. The J gene is TRBJ1-2, the V gene TRBV4-3; D unclear. The germline CDR1 and CDR2 sequences are LGHNA and YSLEER. The CDR3 has 12 amino acids. Written as DNA, the CDR3 is TGCGCCAGCAGCCAAGATAGTAGGCGGCGTCACTTC. Its protein product is CASSQDSRRRHF.

The gene calls are TRBV5-1 and TRBJ1-3, with D uncertain. Looked up from germline, CDR1 is SGHRS and CDR2 is YFSETQ. The CDR3 has 15 amino acids. V was shortened by 4 bases and J by 0 bases, with 11 bases between the two germline ends. The chain's CDR3 is CASSPDGGSGNTIYF. In nucleotides, the CDR3 is TGCGCCAGCAGCCCGGACGGAGGCTCTGGAAACACCATATATTTT.

This clone was seen a single time. The chain has TRBV4-1 and TRBJ1-5, with a possible D match to TRBD1 (5 bases). The CDR3 sequence is 16 residues long. Germline V gene lookup returns CDR1 MGHRA and CDR2 YSYEKL. Trimming stripped 4 bases from V and 2 bases from J, with 15 bases between. The CDR3 loop reads CASSRDDTGGNQPQHF. DNA of the CDR3: TGCGCCAGCAGCCGAGATGACACAGGAGGCAATCAGCCCCAGCATTTT.

The V gene is TRBV5-1, the J gene TRBJ2-7; D may be TRBD1 (6 bases). Germline V gene data show CDR1 as SGHRS and CDR2 as YFSETQ. V was cut by 0 bases and J by 2 bases, with 12 bases left in between. This CDR3 is built from 15 residues. The CDR3 DNA reads TGCGCCAGCAGCTTGGGGGGTACAGGGACCTACGAGCAGTACTTC. As protein: CASSLGGTGTYEQYF.

V gene TRBV5-7 combines with J gene TRBJ2-5; D is perhaps TRBD1 (6 bases). TRBV5-7 is labeled an ORF, and its function is uncertain. The CDR3 has 17 residues. Trimming removed 0 bases at V and 0 bases at J, with 15 bases between. The CDR3 DNA follows: TGTGCCAGCAGCTTGGACAGGGACCCCCCGTACCAAGAGACCCAGTACTTC. This sequence encodes CASSLDRDPPYQETQYF.

This clone was seen more than once but under ten times. The chain combines TRBV25-1 with TRBJ1-1, with a possible D match to TRBD1 (5 bases). Germline V CDR1 and CDR2: MGHDK, SYGVNS. This CDR3 is built from 12 residues. The V end lost 7 bases, the J end lost 1 base, and 7 bases lay between the germline ends. CDR3 region: CASKGPNTEAFF. DNA for the CDR3: TGTGCCAGCAAGGGGCCGAACACTGAAGCTTTCTTT.

The rearrangement uses TRBV5-6 and TRBJ1-5, with D unresolved. The CDR3 has 16 amino acids. From germline, CDR1 is SGHDT and CDR2 YYEEEE. The V end lost 4 bases, the J end lost 0 bases, and 14 bases lay between the germline ends. CDR3 in DNA: TGTGCCAGCAGCCGACGAACAGTAAATAGCAATCAGCCCCAGCATTTT. It translates to CASSRRTVNSNQPQHF.

The V gene is TRBV4-3, the J gene TRBJ2-1; D is perhaps TRBD2 (5 bases). The length of the CDR3 is 14 residues. Looked up from germline, CDR1 is LGHNA and CDR2 is YSLEER. Deletions cut 1 base from V and 10 bases from J, with 14 bases between. In DNA, the CDR3 is TGCGCCAGCAGCCAAGCGGCGGGCGGGTGGGAGCAGTTCTTC. This translates into CASSQAAGGWEQFF.

The V gene is TRBV25-1, the J gene TRBJ1-1; D is uncertain. V lost 4 bases, J lost 0 bases, and 12 bases lay in between. CDR1 and CDR2 from the germline V gene are MGHDK and SYGVNS. The CDR3 sequence is 15 residues long. CDR3 protein: CASSAGRWMNTEAFF. The CDR3 DNA sequence: TGTGCCAGCAGTGCGGGGAGATGGATGAACACTGAAGCTTTCTTT.